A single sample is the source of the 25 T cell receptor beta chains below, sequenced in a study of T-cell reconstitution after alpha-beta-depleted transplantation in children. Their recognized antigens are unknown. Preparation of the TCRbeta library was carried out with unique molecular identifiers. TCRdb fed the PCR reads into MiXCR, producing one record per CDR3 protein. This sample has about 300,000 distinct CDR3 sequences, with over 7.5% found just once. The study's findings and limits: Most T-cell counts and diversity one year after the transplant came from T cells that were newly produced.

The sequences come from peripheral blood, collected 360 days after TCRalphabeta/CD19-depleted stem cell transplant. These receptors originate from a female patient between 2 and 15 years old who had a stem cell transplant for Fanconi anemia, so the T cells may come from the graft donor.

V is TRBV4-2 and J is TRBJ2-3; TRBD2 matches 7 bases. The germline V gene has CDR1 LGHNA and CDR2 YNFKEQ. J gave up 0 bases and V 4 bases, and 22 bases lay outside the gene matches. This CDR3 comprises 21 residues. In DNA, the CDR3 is TGTGCCAGCAGCCCCCTATGGTTTGCAGCGGGGCCCCGTAAAAGCACAGATACGCAGTATTTT. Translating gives CASSPLWFAAGPRKSTDTQYF.

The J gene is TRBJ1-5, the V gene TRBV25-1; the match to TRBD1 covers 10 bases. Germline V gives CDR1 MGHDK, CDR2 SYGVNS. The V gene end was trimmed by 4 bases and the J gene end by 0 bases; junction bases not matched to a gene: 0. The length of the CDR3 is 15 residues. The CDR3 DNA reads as TGTGCCAGCAGTGGGACAGGGGGTAGCAATCAGCCCCAGCATTTT. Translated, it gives CASSGTGGSNQPQHF.

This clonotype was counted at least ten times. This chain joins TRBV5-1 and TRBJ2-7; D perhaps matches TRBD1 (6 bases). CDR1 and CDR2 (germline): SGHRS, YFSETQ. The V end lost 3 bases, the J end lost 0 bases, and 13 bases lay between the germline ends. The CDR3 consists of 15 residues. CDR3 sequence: CASSSIDRSSYEQYF. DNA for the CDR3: TGCGCCAGCAGCTCCATTGACAGGAGCTCCTACGAGCAGTACTTC. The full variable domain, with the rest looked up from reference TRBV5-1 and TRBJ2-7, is KAGVTQTPRYLIKTRGQQVTLSCSPISGHRSVSWYQQTPGQGLQFLFEYFSETQRNKGNFPGRFSGRQFSNSRSEMNVSTLELGDSALYLCASSSIDRSSYEQYFGPGTRLTVT.

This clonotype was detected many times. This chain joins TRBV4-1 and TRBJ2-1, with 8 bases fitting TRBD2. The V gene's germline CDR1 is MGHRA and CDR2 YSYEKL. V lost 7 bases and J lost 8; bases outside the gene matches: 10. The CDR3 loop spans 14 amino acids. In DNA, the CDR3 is TGCGCCAGCATGCGGACTAGCTCCAGTGATGAGCAGTTCTTC. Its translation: CASMRTSSSDEQFF.

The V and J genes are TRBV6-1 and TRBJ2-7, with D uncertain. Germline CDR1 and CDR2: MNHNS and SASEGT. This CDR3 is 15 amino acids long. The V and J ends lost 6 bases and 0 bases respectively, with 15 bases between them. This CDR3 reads CASRLWTSSSYEQYF. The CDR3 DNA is TGTGCCAGCAGGCTATGGACGAGTAGCTCCTACGAGCAGTACTTC.

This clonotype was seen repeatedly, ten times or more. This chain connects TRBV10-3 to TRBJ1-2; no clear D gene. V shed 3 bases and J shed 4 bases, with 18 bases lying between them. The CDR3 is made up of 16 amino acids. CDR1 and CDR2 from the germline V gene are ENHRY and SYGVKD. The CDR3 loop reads CAISEVRDSVGYGYTF. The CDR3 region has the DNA TGTGCCATCAGTGAAGTAAGGGATTCCGTAGGCTATGGCTACACCTTC.

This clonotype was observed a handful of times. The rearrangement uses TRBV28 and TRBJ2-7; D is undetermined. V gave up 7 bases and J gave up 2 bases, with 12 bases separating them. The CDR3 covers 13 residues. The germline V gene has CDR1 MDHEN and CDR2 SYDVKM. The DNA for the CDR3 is TGTGCCAGCACATTCGGGTCCGCCTACGAGCAGTACTTC. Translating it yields CASTFGSAYEQYF. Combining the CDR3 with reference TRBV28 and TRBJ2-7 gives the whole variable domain DVKVTQSSRYLVKRTGEKVFLECVQDMDHENMFWYRQDPGLGLRLIYFSYDVKMKEKGDIPEGYSVSREKKERFSLILESASTNQTSMYLCASTFGSAYEQYFGPGTRLTVT.

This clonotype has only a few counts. This CDR3 reads CASSLTDGLRLGEQYF. CDR3 in DNA: TGTGCCAGCAGCCTCACGGACGGACTACGTCTGGGAGAGCAGTACTTC. The chain joins TRBV7-9 to TRBJ2-7; D might be TRBD2 (6 bases). This CDR3 comprises 16 residues. The V gene lost 5 bases and the J gene lost 7 bases, with 24 bases spanning the gap. Germline V gene lookup returns CDR1 SEHNR and CDR2 FQNEAQ (reference sequence).

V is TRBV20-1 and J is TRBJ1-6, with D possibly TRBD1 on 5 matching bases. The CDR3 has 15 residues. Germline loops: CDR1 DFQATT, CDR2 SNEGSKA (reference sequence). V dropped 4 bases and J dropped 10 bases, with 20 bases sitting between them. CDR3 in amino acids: CSATFGIRGSSPLHF. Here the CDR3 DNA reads TGCAGTGCTACGTTTGGGATTAGGGGAAGCTCACCCCTCCACTTT.

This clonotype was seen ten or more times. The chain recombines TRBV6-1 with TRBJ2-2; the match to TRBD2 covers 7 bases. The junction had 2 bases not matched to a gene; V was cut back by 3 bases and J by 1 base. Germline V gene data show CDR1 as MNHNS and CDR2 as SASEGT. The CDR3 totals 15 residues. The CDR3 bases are TGTGCCAGCAGTGATTGGGGGGGGAACACCGGGGAGCTGTTTTTT. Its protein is CASSDWGGNTGELFF.

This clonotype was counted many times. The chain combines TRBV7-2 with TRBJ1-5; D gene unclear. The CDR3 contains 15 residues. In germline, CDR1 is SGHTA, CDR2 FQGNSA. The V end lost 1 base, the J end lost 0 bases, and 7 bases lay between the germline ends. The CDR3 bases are TGTGCCAGCAGCTTAGTGTTGAATAGCAATCAGCCCCAGCATTTT. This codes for CASSLVLNSNQPQHF.

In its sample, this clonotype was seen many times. CDR3 amino acids: CASSLDPDREGTGELFF. The CDR3 DNA reads TGTGCCAGCAGCTTAGACCCCGACAGGGAGGGTACCGGGGAGCTGTTTTTT. This sequence joins TRBV11-2 and TRBJ2-2; the D call may be TRBD1 or TRBD2 (7 bases each). Trimming took 0 bases from V and 5 from J, leaving 16 bases between them. Germline CDR1 is SGHAT and CDR2 is FQNNGV. The CDR3 contains 17 residues. Full variable domain (remainder filled in from reference TRBV11-2 and TRBJ2-2): EAGVAQSPRYKIIEKRQSVAFWCNPISGHATLYWYQQILGQGPKLLIQFQNNGVVDDSQLPKDRFSAERLKGVDSTLKIQPAKLEDSAVYLCASSLDPDREGTGELFFGEGSRLTVL.

The CDR3 DNA is TGTGCCAGCAGCAATTACCTCAACTATGGCTACACCTTC. Its protein product is CASSNYLNYGYTF. The chain is built from TRBV4-2 and TRBJ1-2; D ambiguous. Trimming took off 5 bases at V and 2 bases at J, with 9 bases between the two ends. Germline CDR1 and CDR2: LGHNA and YNFKEQ. The length of the CDR3 is 13 residues.

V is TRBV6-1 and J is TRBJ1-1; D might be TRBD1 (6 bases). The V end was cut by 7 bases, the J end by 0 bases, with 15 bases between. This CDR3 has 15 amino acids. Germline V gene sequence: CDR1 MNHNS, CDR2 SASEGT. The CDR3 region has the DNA TGTGCCAGCACTCGGACAGAGATTATGAACACTGAAGCTTTCTTT. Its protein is CASTRTEIMNTEAFF.

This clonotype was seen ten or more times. CDR3 bases: TGCAGTGCTAGGGACAGCTACGAGCAGTACTTC. It codes for CSARDSYEQYF. The chain uses TRBV20-1 and TRBJ2-7; D perhaps matches TRBD1 (6 bases). The CDR3 has 11 residues. CDR1 DFQATT and CDR2 SNEGSKA come from the germline V gene (reference sequence). Deletions cut 3 bases from V and 3 bases from J, with 6 bases between.

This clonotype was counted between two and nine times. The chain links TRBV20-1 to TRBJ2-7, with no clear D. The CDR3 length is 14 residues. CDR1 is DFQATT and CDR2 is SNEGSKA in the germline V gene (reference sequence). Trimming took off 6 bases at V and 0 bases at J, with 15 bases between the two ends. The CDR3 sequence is CSATPDSVSYEQYF. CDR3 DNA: TGCAGTGCCACACCGGATTCAGTCTCCTACGAGCAGTACTTC.

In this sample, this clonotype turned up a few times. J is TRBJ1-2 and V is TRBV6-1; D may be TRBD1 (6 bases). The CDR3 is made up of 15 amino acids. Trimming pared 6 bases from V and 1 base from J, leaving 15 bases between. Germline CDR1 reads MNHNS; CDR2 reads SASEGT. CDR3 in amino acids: CASSTIGGSNYGYTF. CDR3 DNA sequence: TGTGCCAGCAGCACCATAGGGGGGAGTAACTATGGCTACACCTTC.

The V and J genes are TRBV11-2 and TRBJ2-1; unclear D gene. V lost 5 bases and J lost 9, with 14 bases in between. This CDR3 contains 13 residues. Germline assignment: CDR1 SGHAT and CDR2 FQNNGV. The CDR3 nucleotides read TGTGCCAGCAGCCCCCTAGGTGTGGCTGAGCAGTTCTTC. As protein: CASSPLGVAEQFF.

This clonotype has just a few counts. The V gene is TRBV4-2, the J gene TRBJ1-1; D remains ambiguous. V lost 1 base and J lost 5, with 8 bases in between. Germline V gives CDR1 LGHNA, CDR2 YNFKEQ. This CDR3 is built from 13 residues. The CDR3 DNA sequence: TGTGCCAGCAGCCAAGTCCGAGGGACTGAAGCTTTCTTT. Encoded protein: CASSQVRGTEAFF.

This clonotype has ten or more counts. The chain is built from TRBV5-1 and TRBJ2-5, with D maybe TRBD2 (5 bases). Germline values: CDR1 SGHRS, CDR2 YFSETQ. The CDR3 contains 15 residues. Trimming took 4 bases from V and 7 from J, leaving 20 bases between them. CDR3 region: CASSQTTTAFGTQYF. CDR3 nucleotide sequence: TGCGCCAGCAGCCAGACTACCACTGCCTTCGGGACCCAGTACTTC. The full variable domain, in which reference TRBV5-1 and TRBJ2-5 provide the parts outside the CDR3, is KAGVTQTPRYLIKTRGQQVTLSCSPISGHRSVSWYQQTPGQGLQFLFEYFSETQRNKGNFPGRFSGRQFSNSRSEMNVSTLELGDSALYLCASSQTTTAFGTQYFGPGTRLLVL.

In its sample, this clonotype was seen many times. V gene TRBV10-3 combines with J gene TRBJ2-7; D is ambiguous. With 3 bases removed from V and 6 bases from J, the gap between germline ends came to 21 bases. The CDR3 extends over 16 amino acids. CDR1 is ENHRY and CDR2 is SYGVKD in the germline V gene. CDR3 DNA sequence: TGTGCCATCAGTGAAGGCCCGGCAGCCCGACCGGGCGAGCAGTACTTC. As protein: CAISEGPAARPGEQYF.

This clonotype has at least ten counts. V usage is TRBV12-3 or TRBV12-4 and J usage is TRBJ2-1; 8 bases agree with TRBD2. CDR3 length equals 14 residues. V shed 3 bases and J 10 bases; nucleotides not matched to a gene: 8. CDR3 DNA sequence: TGTGCCAGCAGTTTTGGCGGGGGGTTCGGGGAGCAGTTCTTC. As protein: CASSFGGGFGEQFF.

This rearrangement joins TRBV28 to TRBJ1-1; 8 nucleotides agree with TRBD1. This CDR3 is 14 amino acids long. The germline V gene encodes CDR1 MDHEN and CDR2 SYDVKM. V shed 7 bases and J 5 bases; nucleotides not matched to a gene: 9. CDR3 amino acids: CASTPDRGRTEAFF. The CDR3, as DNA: TGTGCCAGCACACCCGACAGGGGTCGAACTGAAGCTTTCTTT. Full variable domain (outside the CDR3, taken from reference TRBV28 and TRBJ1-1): DVKVTQSSRYLVKRTGEKVFLECVQDMDHENMFWYRQDPGLGLRLIYFSYDVKMKEKGDIPEGYSVSREKKERFSLILESASTNQTSMYLCASTPDRGRTEAFFGQGTRLTVV.

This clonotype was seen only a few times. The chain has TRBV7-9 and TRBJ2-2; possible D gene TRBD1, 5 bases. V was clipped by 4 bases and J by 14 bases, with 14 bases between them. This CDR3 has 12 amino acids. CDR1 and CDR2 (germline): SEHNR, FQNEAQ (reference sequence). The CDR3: CASSWQEGVLFF. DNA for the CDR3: TGTGCCAGCAGCTGGCAGGAAGGGGTACTGTTTTTT.

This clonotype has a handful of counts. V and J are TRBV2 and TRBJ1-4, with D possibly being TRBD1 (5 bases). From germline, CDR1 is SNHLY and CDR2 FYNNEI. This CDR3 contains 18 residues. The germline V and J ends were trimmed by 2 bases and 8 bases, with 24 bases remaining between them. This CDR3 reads CASSERKGFGRPVEKLFF. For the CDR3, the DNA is TGTGCCAGCAGTGAACGCAAGGGGTTCGGAAGGCCCGTCGAAAAACTGTTTTTT.